These 4 T cell receptor beta chains share one sample of origin, sequenced in a study of T cells after yellow fever vaccination. TCRdb reprocessed the 5' RACE reads with MiXCR, giving one entry per CDR3 protein. This sample yields about 170,000 distinct CDR3 sequences, of which about 6% are seen a single time; just under 3% belongs to the top ten. The sample consisted of CD4+ T cells sorted from PBMCs, taken on the day of the first yellow fever vaccination. All receptors derive from a man in his late teens or twenties who received the YFV17D yellow fever vaccine.

This clonotype was counted many times. This chain uses TRBV24-1 with TRBJ2-1, with D possibly called TRBD1 or TRBD2 (5 bases each). Germline-derived CDR1 and CDR2 are KGHDR and SFDVKD. Between the trimmed V and J ends, which lost 5 bases and 4 bases, there was a span of 11 bases. The CDR3 loop spans 14 amino acids. CDR3 sequence: CATSVGEIYNEQFF. Written as DNA, the CDR3 is TGTGCCACCAGTGTAGGGGAGATTTACAATGAGCAGTTCTTC.

In this sample, this clonotype turned up many times. The genes are TRBV5-1 and TRBJ2-7; D gene unclear. In germline, CDR1 is SGHRS, CDR2 YFSETQ. The ends were cut back, 0 bases at V and 7 bases at J, with 11 bases in the middle. The CDR3 length is 13 residues. The CDR3 DNA is TGCGCCAGCAGCTTGGCCGGCAAGAGGGAGCAGTACGTC. This codes for CASSLAGKREQYV.

This clonotype was observed many times. DNA for the CDR3: TGCGCCAGCAGCCCCACAACACAGTCGAGCTCTGGAAACACCATATATTTT. Translated, it gives CASSPTTQSSSGNTIYF. The V call is TRBV5-1, the J call TRBJ1-3; no firm D call. The CDR3 extends over 17 amino acids. Germline values: CDR1 SGHRS, CDR2 YFSETQ. With 4 bases removed from V and 0 bases from J, the gap between germline ends came to 17 bases.

This sequence joins TRBV29-1 and TRBJ2-3; 7 bases fit TRBD2. The length of the CDR3 is 13 residues. Trimming at V came to 7 bases and at J to 3 bases, leaving 7 bases not matched to a gene. Per the germline V gene, CDR1 is SQVTM and CDR2 is ANQGSEA. The CDR3 sequence is CSGGGEFTDTQYF. The DNA of the CDR3 is TGCAGCGGCGGGGGAGAATTTACAGATACGCAGTATTTT.